This is a list of T cell receptor beta chains from one sample in a study of T cell repertoires in cytomegalovirus infection. From the reads, TCRdb called clonotypes with MiXCR, one entry per CDR3 protein. The top ten hold approximately 19% of the sample, which has under 200,000 distinct CDR3 sequences, roughly 15% seen once. Sequencing used CD8+ T cells from PBMCs. The receptors derive from a human donor in good health (CMV status not recorded). Some clones in this sample may be carry-over from other donors' samples. Each CDR3 is given with its conserved first and last residue. A row's size may be missing; if present it is once, few, many or a size class.

>NA|TRBJ2-7|TRBV6-2/TRBV6-3
CASSYSTSGDYEQYF
>NA|TRBJ1-2|TRBV20-1
CSARDWDLGSGYTF
>few|TRBJ1-1|TRBV10-3
CAISESTGPSEAFF
>many|TRBJ2-1|TRBV7-2
CASSLWRGVDNEQFF
>few|TRBJ2-1|TRBV19
CASSIMGRERLDEQFF
>NA|TRBJ2-1|TRBV28
CASSLGTTTPYNEQFF
>NA|TRBJ2-1|TRBV11-2
CASSLEAGSYNEQFF
>NA|TRBJ2-7|TRBV2
CASSEKLGSSYEQYF
>few|TRBJ2-1|TRBV20-1
CSARDRKGRHYNEQFF
>NA|TRBJ1-6|TRBV25-1
CASSLDRINSPLHF
>NA|TRBJ1-1|TRBV27
CASRANTEAFF
>few|TRBJ2-7|TRBV7-2
CASSPGLEQYF
>few|TRBJ1-1|TRBV7-9
CASSLEQGTVRNYEAFF
>NA|TRBJ2-2|TRBV7-6
CASSFHQTRELFF
>few|TRBJ2-1|TRBV12-5
CASGLVLTGTSGDDEQFF
>NA|TRBJ2-1|TRBV28
CASSFMARVDEQFF
>NA|TRBJ2-2|TRBV12-3/TRBV12-4
CASGELYTGELFF
>NA|TRBJ2-7|TRBV25-1
CASSDGWAENPSTEQYF
>few|TRBJ1-2|TRBV7-6
CASSPRTGEDPNYGYTF
>NA|TRBJ2-1|TRBV14
CASSQGTSGRANEQFF
>few|TRBJ2-5|TRBV11-1
CASSLDDRGETQYF
>few|TRBJ2-3|TRBV4-3
CASSQDSDRPSTDTQYF
>NA|TRBJ2-1|TRBV12-3/TRBV12-4
CASSFRRGGDEQFF
>few|TRBJ1-4|TRBV7-9
CASSLANTNEKLFF
>few|TRBJ1-1|TRBV7-3
CASSLGQGAEAFF
>few|TRBJ1-4|TRBV20-1
CSATRQGWNEKLFF
>NA|TRBJ2-7|TRBV5-6
CASSTNTGTYEQYF
>few|TRBJ2-7|TRBV19
CASSKFLAGGSYEQYF
>few|TRBJ2-2|TRBV7-8
CASSLLVISSGELFF
>few|TRBJ2-7|TRBV4-2
CASSQTDRVYEQYF
>few|TRBJ2-7|TRBV6-6
CASSYSSGSYEQYF
>few|TRBJ2-1|TRBV7-2
CASSSRKRDPYNEQFF
>NA|TRBJ2-5|TRBV7-9
CASSSFLDQETQYF
>few|TRBJ2-1|TRBV7-8
CASSLKAGVLSYNEQFF
>few|TRBJ2-7|TRBV27
CASSSERQGGDEQYF
>NA|TRBJ1-1|TRBV11-2
CASTWTGILTVPTEAFF
>NA|TRBJ2-1|TRBV12-3/TRBV12-4
CASSLKLAGDLSEQFF
>few|TRBJ1-4|TRBV6-6
CASLNPGEPNEKLFF
>few|TRBJ1-1|TRBV7-3
CASSWGGGPSTEAFF
>NA|TRBJ1-1|TRBV6-5
CASSYGQYGMNTEAFF
>NA|TRBJ2-5|TRBV7-3
CASVLLPETAQETQYF
>many|TRBJ2-3|TRBV5-6
CASSLTGGWTDTQYF
>few|TRBJ2-7|TRBV7-6
CASSSPPRTGGTYEQYF
>many|TRBJ2-7|TRBV7-2
CASSPYGRLEQYF
>NA|TRBJ2-3|TRBV11-2
CASSSGLAGGSDTQYF
>many|TRBJ1-5|TRBV28
CASSDSNQPQHF